This is a list of T cell receptor beta chains from one sample in a study of blood T cell repertoires in COVID-19. Sequenced by immunoSEQ multiplex PCR; TCRdb stores in-frame clones only, minus some. The table records some 100,000 clones, around four fifths of them present only once. Sequencing used peripheral blood. These receptors all stem from a man aged 45-65 years with active or convalescent COVID-19. The CDR3 runs from the conserved cysteine through the conserved F or W. The D gene is left open where the match is weak. Clone sizes are given selectively: once, few, many, or a class where the clone is expanded.

V	J	size	D	CDR3	DNA
TRBV6-5	TRBJ2-1	.	TRBD2	CASSLSLAGGSEQFF	TGTGCCAGCAGTCTGTCACTAGCGGGAGGAAGTGAGCAGTTCTTC
TRBV2	TRBJ2-1	.	TRBD2	CASSEAASGRPGGEQFF	TGTGCCAGCAGTGAGGCAGCTAGCGGGAGGCCGGGTGGGGAGCAGTTCTTC
TRBV11-2	TRBJ2-1	.	TRBD1	CASSFQGVNEQFF	TGTGCCAGCAGCTTCCAGGGGGTCAATGAGCAGTTCTTC
TRBV5-1	TRBJ2-1	once	.	CASSLARRDNEQFF	TGCGCCAGCAGCTTGGCCCGTCGGGACAATGAGCAGTTCTTC
TRBV25-1	TRBJ2-7	.	TRBD1	CASRGDSLEQYF	TGTGCCAGCAGGGGGGACAGCCTCGAGCAGTACTTC
TRBV6-1	TRBJ1-1	.	.	CASSDVRRGTEAFF	TGTGCCAGCAGTGACGTTCGTCGGGGCACTGAAGCTTTCTTT
TRBV24-1	TRBJ1-2	.	TRBD1	CATSDEAEGGANSGYTF	TGTGCCACCAGTGATGAGGCGGAAGGGGGCGCCAATAGTGGCTACACCTTC
TRBV27	TRBJ1-2	.	.	CASSSQRFAAGNYGYTF	TGTGCCAGCAGTTCCCAAAGGTTCGCAGCGGGGAACTATGGCTACACCTTC
TRBV3-1/TRBV3-2	TRBJ2-1	once	TRBD1	CASSQDRAAQGNEQFF	TGTGCCAGCAGCCAAGATAGGGCGGCACAGGGGAATGAGCAGTTCTTC
TRBV9	TRBJ2-7	.	.	CASSVGIEPHEQYF	TGTGCCAGCAGCGTAGGAATTGAGCCACACGAGCAGTACTTC
TRBV30	TRBJ1-3	.	.	CAWTGAFGNTIYF	TGTGCCTGGACAGGGGCATTCGGAAACACCATATATTTT
TRBV18	TRBJ2-7	.	.	CASSPKRPGLSDEQYF	TGTGCCAGCTCACCAAAAAGGCCAGGGTTATCAGACGAGCAGTACTTC
TRBV19	TRBJ1-4	.	.	CASSIRRQGRNEKLFF	TGTGCCAGTAGTATTCGCCGACAAGGGAGAAATGAAAAACTGTTTTTT
TRBV11-1	TRBJ2-7	.	.	CASSRGHGPSSYEQYF	TGTGCCAGCAGCCGTGGACACGGCCCCAGCTCCTACGAGCAGTACTTC
TRBV2	TRBJ2-3	.	TRBD1	CASSPARTGHTDTQYF	TGTGCCAGCAGTCCCGCTCGGACAGGGCACACAGATACGCAGTATTTT
TRBV19	TRBJ2-3	.	.	CASSLSRDTQYF	TGTGCCAGTAGCCTCTCGCGAGATACGCAGTATTTT
TRBV28	TRBJ1-2	few	TRBD1	CASSFPGTGYGYTF	TGTGCCAGCAGTTTCCCCGGGACAGGGTATGGCTACACCTTC
TRBV3-1/TRBV3-2	TRBJ2-2	.	TRBD1	CASSPRQGLNTGELFF	TGTGCCAGCAGCCCGCGACAGGGATTGAACACCGGGGAGCTGTTTTTT
TRBV24-1	TRBJ2-3	.	.	CATSDLGSGGPDTQYF	TGTGCCACCAGTGATTTGGGGTCCGGAGGTCCAGATACGCAGTATTTT
TRBV5-1	TRBJ2-1	.	.	CASRVSLTDNEQFF	TGCGCCAGCAGAGTTAGTCTCACCGACAATGAGCAGTTCTTC
TRBV29-1	TRBJ1-2	.	.	CSAHIGAGGYTF	TGCAGCGCCCACATAGGAGCTGGGGGCTACACCTTC
TRBV19	TRBJ2-7	few	TRBD2	CASSAGTSGYEQYF	TGTGCCAGTAGTGCTGGGACTAGCGGGTACGAGCAGTACTTC
TRBV30	TRBJ1-4	few	.	CAWSVGRGSQKLFF	TGTGCCTGGAGTGTCGGCAGGGGCTCTCAAAAACTGTTTTTT
TRBV5-6	TRBJ2-7	.	TRBD2	CASSLGRASGAYEQYF	TGTGCCAGCAGCTTGGGAAGGGCTAGCGGAGCCTACGAGCAGTACTTC
TRBV11-3	TRBJ2-5	.	.	CASSLAQGRPETQYF	TGTGCCAGCAGCTTAGCCCAGGGGCGCCCGGAGACCCAGTACTTC
TRBV9	TRBJ2-1	.	.	CASSSFYNEQFF	TGTGCCAGCAGCTCTTTCTACAATGAGCAGTTCTTC
TRBV7-9	TRBJ2-5	.	TRBD1	CASSRDSQETQYF	TGTGCCAGCAGCCGGGACAGCCAAGAGACCCAGTACTTC
TRBV7-3	TRBJ2-1	few	TRBD2	CASSPSGSSYNEQFF	TGTGCCAGCAGCCCGAGCGGGAGCTCCTACAATGAGCAGTTCTTC
TRBV15	TRBJ1-5	.	.	CATSSGRNQPQHF	TGTGCCACCAGCAGCGGCAGGAACCAGCCCCAGCATTTT
TRBV5-1	TRBJ1-6	few	.	CASSLGFYRGSPLHF	TGCGCCAGCAGCTTGGGGTTTTATAGAGGTTCACCCCTCCACTTT
TRBV21-1	TRBJ2-3	.	.	CASKQLVPQYF	TGTGCCAGCAAACAACTAGTTCCGCAGTATTTT
TRBV6-5	TRBJ2-2	.	.	CASTAITGELFF	TGTGCCAGCACCGCTATCACCGGGGAGCTGTTTTTT
TRBV24-1	TRBJ1-5	.	.	CATSDAGLPTAQHF	TGTGCCACCAGTGATGCGGGACTCCCCACAGCCCAGCATTTT
TRBV2	TRBJ2-5	once	.	CASRTGNRETQYF	TGTGCCAGCAGGACGGGAAATCGAGAGACCCAGTACTTC
TRBV19	TRBJ2-3	few	TRBD2	CASSRLAGSTDTQYF	TGTGCCAGTAGTAGACTAGCGGGGAGCACAGATACGCAGTATTTT
TRBV18	TRBJ1-3	.	.	CASSPAALGGGNTIYF	TGTGCCAGCTCACCGGCAGCCCTCGGGGGAGGAAACACCATATATTTT
TRBV6-5	TRBJ1-4	.	TRBD1	CASIAPTGGVEKLFF	TGTGCCAGCATCGCCCCGACAGGGGGCGTTGAAAAACTGTTTTTT
TRBV27	TRBJ2-5	.	TRBD2	CASSSSAGVETQYF	TGTGCCAGCAGTTCCTCAGCGGGAGTGGAGACCCAGTACTTC
TRBV18	TRBJ2-5	.	.	CASSQNLGETQYF	TGTGCCAGCTCACAGAACCTAGGAGAGACCCAGTACTTC
TRBV7-9	TRBJ2-2	.	TRBD2	CASSLEGLAGTGELFF	TGTGCCAGCAGCTTAGAGGGACTAGCGGGGACCGGGGAGCTGTTTTTT
TRBV5-6	TRBJ2-5	.	TRBD1	CASSPDRGLQETQYF	TGTGCCAGCAGCCCGGACAGGGGGCTTCAAGAGACCCAGTACTTC
TRBV7-3	TRBJ1-1	once	.	CASSFGNTEAFF	TGTGCCAGCAGCTTCGGGAACACTGAAGCTTTCTTT
TRBV9	TRBJ1-5	.	.	CASSVESGNQPQHF	TGTGCCAGCAGCGTGGAGTCTGGCAATCAGCCCCAGCATTTT
TRBV10-3	TRBJ2-1	.	.	CAISEGAIYNEQFF	TGTGCCATCAGTGAGGGGGCCATCTACAATGAGCAGTTCTTC
TRBV2	TRBJ2-1	.	TRBD2	CASSDPREGPYNEQFF	TGTGCCAGCAGTGATCCGCGGGAGGGCCCCTACAATGAGCAGTTCTTC
TRBV20-1	TRBJ2-5	.	TRBD2	CSASPPSGKIQETQYF	TGCAGTGCTAGTCCCCCTAGCGGGAAGATCCAAGAGACCCAGTACTTC
TRBV25-1	TRBJ2-5	.	TRBD2	CASTKGVASGLQETQYF	TGTGCCAGCACCAAAGGGGTGGCTAGCGGGCTCCAAGAGACCCAGTACTTC
TRBV9	TRBJ1-4	once	TRBD1	CASSVDDGTGVEKLFF	TGTGCCAGCAGCGTAGACGACGGGACAGGGGTTGAAAAACTGTTTTTT
TRBV19	TRBJ2-7	.	TRBD2	CASSKDGRAGYEQYF	TGTGCCAGTAGTAAGGACGGGAGGGCCGGGTACGAGCAGTACTTC